This record concerns one TCR beta chain sequence. This sample stems from a study of blood T cell repertoires in COVID-19. The CDR3 loop spans 15 amino acids. Looked up from germline, CDR1 is MNHEY and CDR2 is SMNVEV (reference sequence). The ends lost 5 bases at V and 9 bases at J; junction bases unmatched: 5. Sequencing was performed with immunoSEQ multiplex PCR; in TCRdb, only in-frame clones are kept and a portion is missing. The repertoire holds about 32,000 clones, with 87% as singletons. This receptor was obtained from a man between 60 and 75 years old with active COVID-19. The sequenced sample consisted of peripheral blood. V gene TRBV27 combines with J gene TRBJ2-1; 15 positions agree with TRBD2. CDR3 sequence reads: CASSQGLAGGSEQFF. For the CDR3, the DNA is TGTGCCAGCAGTCAGGGACTAGCGGGAGGTAGTGAGCAGTTCTTC.